Listed below are T cell receptor beta chains from one sample, sequenced in a study of graft-versus-host responses after intestinal transplantation. Antigens of these TCRs are unknown. This table comes from immunoSEQ multiplex PCR, and its TCRdb copy is limited to in-frame clones, with some not included. The data show 90,000 to 95,000 clones, 75% to 95% seen once. The sample was unstimulated CD8+ T cells sorted from spleen or lymph node cells, taken before intestinal transplant. Receptors were obtained from a human donor who received an intestinal transplant. Each CDR3 is given with its conserved first and last residue. Each record gives: D gene, clone size, J gene, V gene, CDR3 protein, CDR3 DNA. A D gene is named only where the DNA matches it firmly. Some rows have no size entry. The others give once, few or many, or a class for an expanded clone.

- | - | TRBJ2-7 | TRBV28 | CAVGGGSSYEQYF | TGTGCCGTTGGGGGCGGGAGCTCCTACGAGCAGTACTTC
- | once | TRBJ1-1 | TRBV7-9 | CASSLAFGVNTEAFF | TGTGCCAGCAGCTTAGCGTTTGGGGTGAACACTGAAGCTTTCTTT
- | - | TRBJ2-6 | TRBV27 | CASSFNSGANVLTF | TGTGCCAGCAGTTTTAACTCTGGGGCCAACGTCCTGACTTTC
- | - | TRBJ1-2 | TRBV7-6 | CASSRGGPPPSYGYTF | TGTGCCAGCAGCCGAGGGGGTCCCCCGCCGTCATATGGCTACACCTTC
- | - | TRBJ2-4 | TRBV11-2 | CASSLGSSLGAKNIQYF | TGTGCCAGCAGCTTAGGGAGCAGTTTAGGTGCCAAAAACATTCAGTACTTC
- | - | TRBJ2-2 | TRBV9 | CASSVTGRAGRTGELFF | TGTGCCAGCAGCGTAACAGGAAGGGCGGGCAGGACCGGGGAGCTGTTTTTT
- | once | TRBJ1-3 | TRBV6-5 | CASSTGSGNTIYF | TGTGCCAGCAGTACAGGCTCTGGAAACACCATATATTTT
- | - | TRBJ2-1 | TRBV7-6 | CASSLVRGSSYNEQFF | TGTGCCAGCAGCTTAGTCAGAGGTAGCTCCTACAATGAGCAGTTCTTC
- | - | TRBJ2-1 | TRBV7-3 | CASSLGFTSYNEQFF | TGTGCCAGCAGCTTAGGGTTCACCTCCTACAATGAGCAGTTCTTC
TRBD2 | - | TRBJ2-7 | TRBV5-6 | CASSLDGLAGSTSYEQYF | TGTGCCAGCAGCTTGGATGGACTAGCGGGGTCGACCTCCTACGAGCAGTACTTC
- | - | TRBJ2-2 | TRBV30 | CAWSWVVGTGELFF | TGTGCCTGGAGTTGGGTTGTGGGGACCGGGGAGCTGTTTTTT
- | - | TRBJ2-1 | TRBV4-1 | CASRGSVSSYNEQFF | TGCGCCAGCAGAGGAAGTGTGAGCTCCTACAATGAGCAGTTCTTC
TRBD1 | - | TRBJ1-1 | TRBV28 | CASSPSGGQIGTEAFF | TGTGCCAGCAGCCCATCGGGGGGACAGATAGGCACTGAAGCTTTCTTT
TRBD2 | - | TRBJ2-3 | TRBV10-2 | CASSEWGLEYTDTQYF | TGCGCCAGCAGTGAGTGGGGACTAGAGTACACAGATACGCAGTATTTT
- | once | TRBJ2-1 | TRBV2 | CASTPSLGEAYNEQFF | TGTGCCAGCACCCCTAGTCTGGGGGAGGCATACAATGAGCAGTTCTTC
- | - | TRBJ1-2 | TRBV5-1 | CASSLGRTASGDSNYGYTF | TGCGCCAGCAGCCTCGGGAGAACCGCCAGTGGGGACTCTAACTATGGCTACACCTTC
- | - | TRBJ1-1 | TRBV28 | CASGGRLNTEAFF | TGTGCCAGTGGAGGACGGTTGAACACTGAAGCTTTCTTT
- | - | TRBJ1-5 | TRBV7-6 | CASSNGVNQPQHF | TGTGCCAGCAGCAATGGGGTGAATCAGCCCCAGCATTTT
- | - | TRBJ1-1 | TRBV6-5 | CASLGGTEAFF | TGTGCCAGCCTCGGGGGCACTGAAGCTTTCTTT
- | - | TRBJ1-4 | TRBV19 | CASSYQGEKLFF | TGTGCCAGTAGCTACCAGGGTGAAAAACTGTTTTTT